This T cell receptor beta chain was recovered during a study of T-cell reconstitution after alpha-beta-depleted transplantation in children. Between the trimmed V and J ends, which lost 3 bases and 14 bases, there was a span of 15 bases. Looked up from germline, CDR1 is SEHNR and CDR2 is FQNEAQ (reference sequence). This CDR3 comprises 12 residues. TCRbeta library preparation incorporated unique molecular identifiers. TCRdb redid the calling of the PCR reads with MiXCR, one entry per CDR3 protein. The profile shows roughly 610,000 distinct CDR3 sequences, roughly a tenth of them singletons. Sequences were derived from PBMCs from the stem cell graft donor, sampled from the stem cell graft. The chain has TRBV7-9 and TRBJ2-3; weak D call: TRBD2 (5 bases). The sequence came from a human donor who donated a stem cell graft to a child with acute myeloid leukemia. The CDR3 reads CASSFDLRERYF. The CDR3 DNA follows: TGTGCCAGCAGCTTCGACTTGAGGGAGAGGTATTTT.